This record concerns one TCR beta chain sequence. This table comes from immunoSEQ multiplex PCR, and its TCRdb copy is limited to in-frame clones, with some not included. The sample has some 74,000 clones; about 82% are singletons. The CDR3 is made up of 17 amino acids. The germline V gene encodes CDR1 SNHLY and CDR2 FYNNEI. Trimming removed 2 bases from V and 3 bases from J, with 20 bases in between. The sample originates from a study of OX40 agonist ivuxolimab in advanced cancers. Study information: People in dose escalation had one of these cancers: hepatocellular carcinoma, melanoma, renal cell or head and neck cancer.

The sequencing here drew on CD4+ or CD8+ T cells sorted from blood, taken in a trial of the OX40 agonist ivuxolimab. This receptor was taken from an adult with an advanced solid tumor such as melanoma, head and neck, liver or kidney cancer. The chain uses TRBV2 and TRBJ2-7; D might be TRBD1 (6 bases). CDR3 nucleotide sequence: TGTGCCAGCAGTGAAAATCGGAGAGGGCAGGGGAACTACGAGCAGTACTTC. Translated, it gives CASSENRRGQGNYEQYF.